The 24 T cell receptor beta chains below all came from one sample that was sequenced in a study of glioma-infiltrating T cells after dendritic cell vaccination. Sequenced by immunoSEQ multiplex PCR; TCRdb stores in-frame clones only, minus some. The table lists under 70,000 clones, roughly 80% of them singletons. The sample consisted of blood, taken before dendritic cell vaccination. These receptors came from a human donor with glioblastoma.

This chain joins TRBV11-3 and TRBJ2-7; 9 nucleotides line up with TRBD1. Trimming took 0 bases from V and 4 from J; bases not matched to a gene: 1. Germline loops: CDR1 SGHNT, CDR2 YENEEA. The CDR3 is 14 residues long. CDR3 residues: CASSLETGGYEQYF. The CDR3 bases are TGTGCCAGCAGCTTAGAGACAGGGGGGTACGAGCAGTACTTC.

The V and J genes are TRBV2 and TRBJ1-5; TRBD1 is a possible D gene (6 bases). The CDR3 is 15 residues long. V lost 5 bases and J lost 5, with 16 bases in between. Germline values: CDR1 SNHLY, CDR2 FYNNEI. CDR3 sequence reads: CASSIRDRFDQPQHF. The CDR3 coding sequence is TGTGCCAGCAGTATTAGAGACAGGTTCGATCAGCCCCAGCATTTT.

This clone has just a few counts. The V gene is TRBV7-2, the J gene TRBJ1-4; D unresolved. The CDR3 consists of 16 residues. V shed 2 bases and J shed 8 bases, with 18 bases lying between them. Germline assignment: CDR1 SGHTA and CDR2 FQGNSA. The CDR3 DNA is TGTGCCAGCAGCTTATGGACCGAGGAGGTGGAAGAAAAACTGTTTTTT. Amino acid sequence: CASSLWTEEVEEKLFF. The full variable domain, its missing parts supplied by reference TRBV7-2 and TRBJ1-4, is GAGVSQSPSNKVTEKGKDVELRCDPISGHTALYWYRQSLGQGLEFLIYFQGNSAPDKSGLPSDRFSAERTGGSVSTLTIQRTQQEDSAVYLCASSLWTEEVEEKLFFGSGTQLSVL.

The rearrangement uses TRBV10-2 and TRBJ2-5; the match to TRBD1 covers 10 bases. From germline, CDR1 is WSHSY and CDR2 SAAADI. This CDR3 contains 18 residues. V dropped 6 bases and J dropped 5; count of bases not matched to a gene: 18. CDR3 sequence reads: CASRPLGMLTGGGETQYF. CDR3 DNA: TGCGCCAGCAGACCCCTCGGGATGTTGACAGGGGGCGGGGAGACCCAGTACTTC.

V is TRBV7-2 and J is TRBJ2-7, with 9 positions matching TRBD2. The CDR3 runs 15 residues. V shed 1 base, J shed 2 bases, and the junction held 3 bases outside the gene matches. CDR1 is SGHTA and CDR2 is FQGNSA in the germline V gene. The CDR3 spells CASSLGASGAYEQYF. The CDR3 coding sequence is TGTGCCAGCAGCTTAGGGGCTAGCGGGGCCTACGAGCAGTACTTC.

For the CDR3, the DNA is TGCGCCAGCAGCCTATCACCCCGGACAGACACTAAGGAGCAGTACTTC. This encodes CASSLSPRTDTKEQYF. J is TRBJ2-5 and V is TRBV4-1; D is perhaps TRBD1 (6 bases). Germline CDR1 is MGHRA and CDR2 is YSYEKL. The CDR3 has 16 residues. The V end was cut by 4 bases, the J end by 11 bases, with 26 bases between.

The CDR3 coding sequence is TGTGCCAGCTCAACGGACAGAGATTCACCCCTCCACTTT. Residues: CASSTDRDSPLHF. The rearrangement joins TRBV18 to TRBJ1-6; a possible D gene is TRBD1 (6 bases). The CDR3 is made up of 13 amino acids. The V end was cut by 5 bases, the J end by 8 bases, with 10 bases between. In germline, CDR1 is KGHSH, CDR2 LQKENI.

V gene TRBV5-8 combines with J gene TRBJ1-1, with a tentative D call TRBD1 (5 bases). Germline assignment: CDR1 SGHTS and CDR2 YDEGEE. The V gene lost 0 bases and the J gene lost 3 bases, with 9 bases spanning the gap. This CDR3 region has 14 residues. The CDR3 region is CASSLAAGHTEAFF. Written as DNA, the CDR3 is TGTGCCAGCAGCTTGGCCGCGGGGCACACTGAAGCTTTCTTT.

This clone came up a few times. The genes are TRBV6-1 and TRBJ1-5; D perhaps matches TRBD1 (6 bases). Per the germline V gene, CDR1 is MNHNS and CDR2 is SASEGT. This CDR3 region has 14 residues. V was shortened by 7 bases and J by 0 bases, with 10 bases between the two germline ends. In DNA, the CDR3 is TGTGCCAGCACCAGGGGATATAGCAATCAGCCCCAGCATTTT. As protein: CASTRGYSNQPQHF.

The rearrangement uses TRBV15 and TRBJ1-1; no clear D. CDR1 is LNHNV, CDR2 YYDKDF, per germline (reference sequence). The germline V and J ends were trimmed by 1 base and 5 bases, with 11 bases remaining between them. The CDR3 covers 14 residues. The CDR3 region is CATSRGGGITEAFF. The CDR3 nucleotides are TGTGCCACCAGCAGAGGTGGAGGGATAACTGAAGCTTTCTTT.

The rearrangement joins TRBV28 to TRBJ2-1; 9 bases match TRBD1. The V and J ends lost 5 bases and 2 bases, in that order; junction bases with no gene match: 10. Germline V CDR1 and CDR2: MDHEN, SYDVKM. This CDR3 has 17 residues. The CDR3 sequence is CASSGPPGTGTYNEQFF. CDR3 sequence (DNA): TGTGCCAGCAGTGGTCCCCCCGGGACAGGGACCTACAATGAGCAGTTCTTC. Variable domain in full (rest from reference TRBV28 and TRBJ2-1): DVKVTQSSRYLVKRTGEKVFLECVQDMDHENMFWYRQDPGLGLRLIYFSYDVKMKEKGDIPEGYSVSREKKERFSLILESASTNQTSMYLCASSGPPGTGTYNEQFFGPGTRLTVL.

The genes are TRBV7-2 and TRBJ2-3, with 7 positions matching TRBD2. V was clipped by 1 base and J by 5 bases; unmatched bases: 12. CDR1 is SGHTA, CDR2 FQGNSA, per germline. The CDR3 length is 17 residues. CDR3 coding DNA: TGTGCCAGCAGCTTAGAAGGTCCTAGCGGCTCGGTAGATACGCAGTATTTT. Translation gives CASSLEGPSGSVDTQYF. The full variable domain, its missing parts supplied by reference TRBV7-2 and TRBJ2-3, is GAGVSQSPSNKVTEKGKDVELRCDPISGHTALYWYRQSLGQGLEFLIYFQGNSAPDKSGLPSDRFSAERTGGSVSTLTIQRTQQEDSAVYLCASSLEGPSGSVDTQYFGPGTRLTVL.

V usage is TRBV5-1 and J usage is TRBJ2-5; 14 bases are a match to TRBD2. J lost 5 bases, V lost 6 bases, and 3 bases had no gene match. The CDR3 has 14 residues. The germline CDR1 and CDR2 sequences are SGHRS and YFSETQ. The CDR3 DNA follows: TGCGCCAGCACCTGGACTAGCGGGGGGGAGACCCAGTACTTC. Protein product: CASTWTSGGETQYF.

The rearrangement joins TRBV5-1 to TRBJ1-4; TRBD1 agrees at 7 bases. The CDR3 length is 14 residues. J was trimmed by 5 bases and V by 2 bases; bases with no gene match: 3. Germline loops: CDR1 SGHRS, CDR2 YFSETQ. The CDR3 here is CASSFQDRNEKLFF. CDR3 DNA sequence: TGCGCCAGCAGCTTTCAGGACAGGAATGAAAAACTGTTTTTT.

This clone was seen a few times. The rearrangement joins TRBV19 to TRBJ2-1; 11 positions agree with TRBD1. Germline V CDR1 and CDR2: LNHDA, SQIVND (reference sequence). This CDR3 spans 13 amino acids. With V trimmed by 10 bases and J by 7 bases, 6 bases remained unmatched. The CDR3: CATKDRGHNEQFF. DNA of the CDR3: TGTGCCACTAAGGACAGGGGGCATAATGAGCAGTTCTTC. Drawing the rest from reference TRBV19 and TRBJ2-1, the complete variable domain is DGGITQSPKYLFRKEGQNVTLSCEQNLNHDAMYWYRQDPGQGLRLIYYSQIVNDFQKGDIAEGYSVSREKKESFPLTVTSAQKNPTAFYLCATKDRGHNEQFFGPGTRLTVL.

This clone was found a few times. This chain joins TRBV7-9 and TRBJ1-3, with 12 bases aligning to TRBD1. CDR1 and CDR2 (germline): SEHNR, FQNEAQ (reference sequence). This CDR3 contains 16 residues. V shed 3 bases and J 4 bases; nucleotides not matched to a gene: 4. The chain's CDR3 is CASSLGQGAYGNTIYF. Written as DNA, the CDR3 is TGTGCCAGCAGCTTGGGACAGGGGGCGTACGGAAACACCATATATTTT.

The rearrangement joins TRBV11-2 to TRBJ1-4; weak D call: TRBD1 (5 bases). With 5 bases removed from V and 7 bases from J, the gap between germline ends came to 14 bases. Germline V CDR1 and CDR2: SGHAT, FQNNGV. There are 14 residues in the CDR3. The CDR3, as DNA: TGTGCCAGCAGCCCAGCCGGGGGGAGTGAAAAACTGTTTTTT. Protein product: CASSPAGGSEKLFF.

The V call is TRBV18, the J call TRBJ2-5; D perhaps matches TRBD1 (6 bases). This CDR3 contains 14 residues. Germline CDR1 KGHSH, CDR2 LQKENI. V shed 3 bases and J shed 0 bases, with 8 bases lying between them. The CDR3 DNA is TGTGCCAGCTCACCGCAGGGGAACCAAGAGACCCAGTACTTC. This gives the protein CASSPQGNQETQYF.

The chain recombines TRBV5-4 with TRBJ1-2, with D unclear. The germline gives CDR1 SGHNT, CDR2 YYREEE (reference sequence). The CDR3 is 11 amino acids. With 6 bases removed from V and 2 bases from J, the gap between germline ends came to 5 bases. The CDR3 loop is CASKPNYGYTF. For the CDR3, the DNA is TGTGCCAGCAAGCCCAACTATGGCTACACCTTC.

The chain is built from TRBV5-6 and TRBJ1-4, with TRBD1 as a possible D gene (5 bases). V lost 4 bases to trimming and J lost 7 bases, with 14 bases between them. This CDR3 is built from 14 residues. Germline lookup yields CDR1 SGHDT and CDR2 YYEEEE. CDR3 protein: CASSGGIRGEKLFF. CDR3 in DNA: TGTGCCAGCAGCGGGGGGATCCGGGGTGAAAAACTGTTTTTT.

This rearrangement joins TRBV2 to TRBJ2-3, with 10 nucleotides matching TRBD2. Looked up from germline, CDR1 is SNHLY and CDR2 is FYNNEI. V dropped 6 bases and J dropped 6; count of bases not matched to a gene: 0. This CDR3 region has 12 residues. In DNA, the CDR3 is TGTGCCAGCAGACTAGCGGGGGATACGCAGTATTTT. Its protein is CASRLAGDTQYF.

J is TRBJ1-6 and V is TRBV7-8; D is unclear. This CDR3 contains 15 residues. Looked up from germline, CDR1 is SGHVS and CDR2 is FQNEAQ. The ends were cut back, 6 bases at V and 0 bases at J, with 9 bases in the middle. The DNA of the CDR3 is TGTGCCAGCAGTAAGCTTAGCTCCTATAATTCACCCCTCCACTTT. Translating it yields CASSKLSSYNSPLHF.

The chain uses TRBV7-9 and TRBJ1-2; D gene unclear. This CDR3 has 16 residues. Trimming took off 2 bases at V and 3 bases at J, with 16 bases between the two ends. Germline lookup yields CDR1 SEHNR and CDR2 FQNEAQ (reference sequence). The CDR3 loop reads CASSLSREVADYGYTF. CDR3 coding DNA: TGTGCCAGCAGCTTATCGAGGGAAGTGGCAGACTATGGCTACACCTTC.

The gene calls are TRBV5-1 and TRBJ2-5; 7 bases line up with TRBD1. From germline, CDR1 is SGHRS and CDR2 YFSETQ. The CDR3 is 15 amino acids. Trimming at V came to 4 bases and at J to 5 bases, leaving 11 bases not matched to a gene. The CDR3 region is CASSLQQGSGETQYF. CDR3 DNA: TGCGCCAGCAGCCTACAACAGGGGTCGGGTGAGACCCAGTACTTC.